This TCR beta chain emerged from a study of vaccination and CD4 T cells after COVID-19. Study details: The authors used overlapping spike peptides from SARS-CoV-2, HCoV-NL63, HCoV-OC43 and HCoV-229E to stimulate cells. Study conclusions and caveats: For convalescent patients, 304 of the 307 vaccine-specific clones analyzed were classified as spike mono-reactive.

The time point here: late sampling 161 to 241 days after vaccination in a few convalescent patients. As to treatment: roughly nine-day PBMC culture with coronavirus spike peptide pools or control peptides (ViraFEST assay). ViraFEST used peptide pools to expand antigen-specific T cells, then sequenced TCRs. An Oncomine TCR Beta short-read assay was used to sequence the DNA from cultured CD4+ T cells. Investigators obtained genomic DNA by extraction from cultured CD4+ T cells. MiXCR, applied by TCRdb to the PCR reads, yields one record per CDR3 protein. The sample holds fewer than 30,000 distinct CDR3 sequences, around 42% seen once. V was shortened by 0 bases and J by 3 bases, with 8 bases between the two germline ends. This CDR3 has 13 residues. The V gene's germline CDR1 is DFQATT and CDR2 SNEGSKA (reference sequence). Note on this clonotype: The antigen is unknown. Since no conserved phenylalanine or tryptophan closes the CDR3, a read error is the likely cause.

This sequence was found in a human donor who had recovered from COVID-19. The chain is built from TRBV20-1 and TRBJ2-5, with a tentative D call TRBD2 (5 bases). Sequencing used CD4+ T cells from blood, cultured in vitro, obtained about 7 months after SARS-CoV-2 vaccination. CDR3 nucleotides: TGCAGTGCTAGAGATGGGAGTAAAGAGACCCAGTACTCC. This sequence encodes CSARDGSKETQYS.